The entry below describes one T cell receptor beta chain. Its antigen is unknown. No base qualities exist here, and no much larger clone lies one base off it. The sample comes from a study of blood T cell repertoires in COVID-19 (TCRdb year 2020). About the full investigation: Collaborator samples came from the United States, Italy and Spain and covered acute and convalescent phases of COVID-19. Deeply sampled blood TCRbeta repertoires from subjects exposed to, actively infected with, or recovered from COVID-19 were included in the dataset. The prospective study material was composed of cDNA or gDNA derived from T cells, B-cell-depleted T cells, or PBMCs. Samples were obtained from the ongoing ImmuneRACE study (first 160 participants) and from roughly 1,300 subjects provided by 6 global collaborators. HLA class I and class II types, where available, came from metadata supplied by the sample provider rather than from assay-based typing. Nearly every sample came with metadata listing a de-identified subject ID, COVID-19 status, age in years and sex. The repertoires were released in a freely available public database meant as a resource for research on the immune response to SARS-CoV-2.

Overall study outcomes, separate from this receptor: How much clinical and demographic metadata was included differed by source and by participant, and the metadata was provided uncurated.

The junction shows trimming of 4 bases on V and 6 bases on J, and the gene matches do not reach 15 bases of it. Taken from the germline V gene, the CDR1 and CDR2 loops are SGHRS and YFSETQ. Counted from cysteine to phenylalanine, this CDR3 has 16 amino acids. Here the CDR3 DNA is all that survives: 48 bases in frame from base 1. The immunoSEQ Assay, a bias-controlled multiplex PCR, was used to amplify TCRbeta CDR3 regions from genomic DNA. Per the authors' processing: The number of nucleated cells in each sample was estimated from the amplification of reference gene primers within the assay. To quantify the absolute abundance of each unique TCRbeta CDR3 rearrangement, sequence reads were collapsed and filtered. For each sample, productive Simpson clonality was calculated as the square root of Simpson's diversity index over productive rearrangements. Imported from immuneACCESS, the table was reduced by TCRdb to in-frame sequences with V and J called. These copies leave out some clones; in studies compared against another copy, an unresolved V gene accounts for under half, and the cause of the remainder is not known. That table gives V, J and clone size, and the DNA gave D and trimming. Across this sample there are about 130,000 clones, with about 79% seen only once. The ten most abundant clones make up about 16% of the sample.

Each collaborating institution followed its own protocols to collect whole blood in K2EDTA tubes. Collaborator samples were shipped for TCRbeta analysis as frozen whole blood, isolated PBMCs, or DNA extracted from either sample type. The clonotype originates from a woman aged 45-65 years with acute or convalescent COVID-19. The sample comprised peripheral blood. The rearrangement combines TRBV5-1 with TRBJ1-1; 7 bases in between match TRBD1. In nucleotides, the sequence is TGCGCCAGCAGCCATAAGACACAGGGGCAACTGCCTGAAGCTTTCTTT. Its protein reads: CASSHKTQGQLPEAFF.